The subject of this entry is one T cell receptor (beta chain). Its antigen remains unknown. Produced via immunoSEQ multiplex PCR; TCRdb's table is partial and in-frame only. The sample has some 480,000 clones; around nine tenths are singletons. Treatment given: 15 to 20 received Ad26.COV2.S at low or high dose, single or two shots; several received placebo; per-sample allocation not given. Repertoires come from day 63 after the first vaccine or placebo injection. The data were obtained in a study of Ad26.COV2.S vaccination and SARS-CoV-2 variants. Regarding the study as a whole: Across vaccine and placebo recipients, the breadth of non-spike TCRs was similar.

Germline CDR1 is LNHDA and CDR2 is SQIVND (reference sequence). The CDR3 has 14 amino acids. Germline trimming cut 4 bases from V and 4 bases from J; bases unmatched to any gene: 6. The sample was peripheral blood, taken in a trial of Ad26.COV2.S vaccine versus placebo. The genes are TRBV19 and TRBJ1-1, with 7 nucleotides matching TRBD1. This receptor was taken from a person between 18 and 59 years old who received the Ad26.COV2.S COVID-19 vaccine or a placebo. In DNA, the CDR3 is TGTGCCAGTAGTAGAGGGGGCGCGGGCACTGAAGCTTTCTTT. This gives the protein CASSRGGAGTEAFF.